The 21 T cell receptor beta chains below come from one sample, sequenced in a study of post-analysis software for immune sequencing data. Study-wide results and limits: Included in a set of roughly 5 TRBV segments more frequent in patients than controls were TRBV5-6, TRBV5-1 and TRBV20-1.

cDNA libraries for TCR beta contained unique molecular identifiers. TCRdb re-called the PCR reads through MiXCR, storing one row per CDR3 protein. This sample has under 200,000 distinct CDR3 sequences, with 25% to 30% found just once. Their antigens are not known. Sample: blood. Receptors originate from a girl aged 2-17 years with multiple sclerosis.

Concerning this clonotype: This may arise from a read error, as a much more abundant clone is one base away. V usage is TRBV28 and J usage is TRBJ2-1, with 7 bases that match TRBD1. The germline V gene encodes CDR1 MDHEN and CDR2 SYDVKM. The V segment lost 8 bases and the J segment 13 bases; nucleotides outside the gene matches: 11. The CDR3 is 12 residues long. The CDR3 loop is CASQGVRETQFF. As DNA, the CDR3 is TGTGCCAGCCAGGGGGTAAGGGAGACCCAGTTCTTC. Filled out from reference TRBV28 and TRBJ2-1, the complete variable domain reads DVKVTQSSRYLVKRTGEKVFLECVQDMDHENMFWYRQDPGLGLRLIYFSYDVKMKEKGDIPEGYSVSREKKERFSLILESASTNQTSMYLCASQGVRETQFFGPGTRLTVL.

This clonotype came up once. The chain couples TRBV15 to TRBJ2-1; tentative D call: TRBD2 (5 bases). Germline values: CDR1 LNHNV, CDR2 YYDKDF (reference sequence). The CDR3 loop spans 14 amino acids. V lost 2 bases and J 6 bases, leaving 11 bases between the germline ends. CDR3 bases: TGTGCCACCAGCAGATCTAAAGAGGGCAATGAGCAGTTCTTC. Amino acids: CATSRSKEGNEQFF.

To note about this clonotype: One end of the junction does not line up with germline, which may come from a read error. The rearrangement uses TRBV20-1 and TRBJ2-7; D gene uncertain. CDR1 is DFQATT and CDR2 is SNEGSKA in the germline V gene (reference sequence). The CDR3 sequence is 14 residues long. The DNA of the CDR3 is TGCAGTGCCAGAGGCGTGAGGAGCTCCTACGAGCAGTACTTC. This translates into CSARGVRSSYEQYF.

This clonotype showed up many times. The chain employs TRBV9 and TRBJ2-5, with D perhaps matching TRBD1 (5 bases). V lost 0 bases, J lost 10 bases, and 13 bases lay in between. The CDR3 covers 13 residues. CDR1 and CDR2 from the germline V gene are SGDLS and YYNGEE. The CDR3: CASSVESVGHQYF. CDR3 nucleotides: TGTGCCAGCAGCGTAGAGTCCGTGGGGCACCAGTACTTC.

This clonotype occurred many times. This rearrangement joins TRBV5-1 to TRBJ2-1; TRBD1 is a possible D gene (6 bases). The CDR3 consists of 17 residues. The V and J ends lost 0 bases and 6 bases respectively, with 19 bases between them. Germline V gene data show CDR1 as SGHRS and CDR2 as YFSETQ. CDR3 nucleotides: TGCGCCAGCAGCTTGGATGGGGGCGTACGCGGTCGCAATGAGCAGTTCTTC. It encodes CASSLDGGVRGRNEQFF.

The J gene is TRBJ2-1, the V gene TRBV15; possible D gene TRBD2, 6 bases. This CDR3 comprises 17 residues. Trimming took 3 bases from V and 7 from J, leaving 22 bases between them. Germline loops: CDR1 LNHNV, CDR2 YYDKDF (reference sequence). The CDR3 coding sequence is TGTGCCACCAGCAGCGGGACTGGCTTCACCCCTAGAAATGAGCAGTTCTTC. Protein sequence: CATSSGTGFTPRNEQFF.

This clonotype was seen ten or more times. The chain is built from TRBV29-1 and TRBJ2-3; D possibly corresponds to TRBD1 (5 bases). From germline, CDR1 is SQVTM and CDR2 ANQGSEA. CDR3 length: 14 amino acids. V lost 7 bases and J 0 bases, leaving 14 bases between the germline ends. The CDR3 DNA reads TGCAGCGCACGGTGGGGCCCTAGCACAGATACGCAGTATTTT. Protein product: CSARWGPSTDTQYF.

This clonotype has just a few counts. A junction end diverges from the germline sequence, so it may reflect a read error. The J gene is TRBJ2-2, the V gene TRBV6-5; D may be TRBD1 (6 bases). The CDR3 runs 14 residues. The V gene's germline CDR1 is MNHEY and CDR2 SVGAGI. CDR3 region: CASSYRQDTGERFF. In DNA, the CDR3 is TGTGCCAGCAGTTATCGACAGGACACCGGGGAGCGGTTTTTT.

The rearrangement uses TRBV4-1 and TRBJ2-4; 8 bases map to TRBD2. This CDR3 contains 14 residues. Trimming removed 0 bases from V and 13 bases from J; junction bases left unmatched: 8. The germline CDR1 and CDR2 sequences are MGHRA and YSYEKL. For the CDR3, the DNA is TGCGCCAGCAGCCAAGATACCGGGAGGGGAGAGCAGTACTTC. Its protein is CASSQDTGRGEQYF.

This clonotype came up a few times. V is TRBV30 and J is TRBJ1-5; 7 bases are shared with TRBD1. The J segment lost 5 bases and the V segment lost 5 bases, leaving 6 bases of the junction unmatched. Germline CDR1 is GTSNPN and CDR2 is SVGIG (reference sequence). The CDR3 is 13 residues long. In DNA, the CDR3 is TGTGCCTGGGCCCGGGACAGAGATCAGCCCCAGCATTTT. As protein: CAWARDRDQPQHF.

With regard to this clonotype: A read error is possible here, since a much larger clone lies one base away. The chain couples TRBV20-1 to TRBJ2-5; possible D gene TRBD1, 6 bases. The better agreement between TRBJ2-7 and the DNA end casts doubt on the J call. The V gene's germline CDR1 is DFQATT and CDR2 SNEGSKA (reference sequence). This CDR3 is 14 amino acids long. The CDR3 region has the DNA TGCAGTGTTAGACGGCAGGGGCGATATTACGAGCAGTACTTC. As protein: CSVRRQGRYYEQYF.

The chain has TRBV5-1 and TRBJ2-1; 8 bases are a match to TRBD1. This CDR3 has 15 residues. With V trimmed by 4 bases and J by 10 bases, 13 bases remained unmatched. The germline gives CDR1 SGHRS, CDR2 YFSETQ. CDR3 in amino acids: CASSPTTGETYEQFF. CDR3 DNA sequence: TGCGCCAGCAGCCCGACGACAGGGGAAACCTACGAGCAGTTCTTC.

Regarding this clonotype: This clone may be a read error of a much larger clone one base away. The V call is TRBV5-4, the J call TRBJ1-1, with 9 positions matching TRBD1. The CDR3 runs to 15 residues. Looked up from germline, CDR1 is SGHNT and CDR2 is YYREEE (reference sequence). The DNA of the CDR3 is TGTGACAGCAGCTTCCCGGGACAGGGGAACACTGAAGCTTTCTTT. Protein: CDSSFPGQGNTEAFF.

This clonotype was picked up a small number of times. The chain joins TRBV2 to TRBJ2-5; D is uncertain. Germline V gene data show CDR1 as SNHLY and CDR2 as FYNNEI. This CDR3 is 13 amino acids long. V was trimmed by 3 bases and J by 1 base, leaving 6 bases between them. CDR3 sequence: CASSDGFQETQYF. The CDR3, as DNA: TGTGCCAGCAGTGATGGCTTCCAAGAGACCCAGTACTTC.

This clonotype was recorded many times. The genes are TRBV6-5 and TRBJ2-5, with TRBD2 matching 9 bases. The assigned J gene may be wrong: the sequence end matches TRBJ2-7 better. This CDR3 region has 16 residues. Germline V CDR1 and CDR2: MNHEY, SVGAGI. CDR3 in amino acids: CASRPTYSGGLSEQYF. CDR3 coding DNA: TGTGCCAGCAGACCCACGTATAGCGGGGGCCTGAGCGAGCAGTACTTC.

The chain uses TRBV21-1 and TRBJ1-1. TRBV21-1 is marked as a pseudogene. The CDR3 is 16 amino acids. CDR3 sequence reads: CASSKRKNRSFTEAFF. The CDR3, as DNA: TGTGCCAGCAGCAAACGGAAGAACCGTTCGTTCACTGAAGCTTTCTTT.

The sample holds a few counts of this clonotype. The chain employs TRBV5-1 and TRBJ2-5, with D tentatively TRBD2 (6 bases). CDR3 length: 13 residues. Germline loops: CDR1 SGHRS, CDR2 YFSETQ. V was cut by 2 bases and J by 9 bases, with 14 bases left in between. The CDR3 is CASSFGTPQAQYF. CDR3 nucleotide sequence: TGCGCCAGCAGCTTCGGGACTCCCCAGGCCCAGTACTTC. Looking up the rest from reference TRBV5-1 and TRBJ2-5 gives the full variable domain: KAGVTQTPRYLIKTRGQQVTLSCSPISGHRSVSWYQQTPGQGLQFLFEYFSETQRNKGNFPGRFSGRQFSNSRSEMNVSTLELGDSALYLCASSFGTPQAQYFGPGTRLLVL.

Here the CDR3 reads CASRSQTSGPSYEQYF. The CDR3, as DNA: TGTGCCAGCAGATCCCAGACTAGCGGACCGTCCTACGAGCAGTACTTC. The gene calls are TRBV28 and TRBJ2-7; TRBD2 matches 9 bases. The CDR3 contains 16 residues. Germline assignment: CDR1 MDHEN and CDR2 SYDVKM. Trimming at V came to 6 bases and at J to 1 base, leaving 10 bases not matched to a gene. Looking up the rest from reference TRBV28 and TRBJ2-7 gives the full variable domain: DVKVTQSSRYLVKRTGEKVFLECVQDMDHENMFWYRQDPGLGLRLIYFSYDVKMKEKGDIPEGYSVSREKKERFSLILESASTNQTSMYLCASRSQTSGPSYEQYFGPGTRLTVT.

On this clonotype: It may be a read error: a sequence one base away is much more abundant. The rearrangement uses TRBV3-1 and TRBJ2-4; possible D gene TRBD2, 6 bases. V shed 4 bases and J shed 13 bases, with 17 bases lying between them. The CDR3 consists of 13 residues. Germline CDR1 reads LGHDT; CDR2 reads YNNKEL (reference sequence). CDR3 residues: CASSPMVCREQYF. The CDR3 nucleotides read TGTGCCAGCAGCCCGATGGTCTGTCGGGAGCAGTACTTC.

Notes on this clonotype: Germline is not matched at one junction end, which may reflect a read error. The rearrangement uses TRBV29-1 and TRBJ2-3, with D possibly being TRBD2 (5 bases). This CDR3 comprises 13 residues. The germline gives CDR1 SQVTM, CDR2 ANQGSEA. CDR3 bases: TGCGGCGTCGACGCACCCGGGGAGAATACGCAGTATTTT. It is translated as CGVDAPGENTQYF.

This clonotype has at least ten counts. The chain employs TRBV20-1 and TRBJ2-1; D is perhaps TRBD2 (6 bases). The germline V and J ends were trimmed by 3 bases and 6 bases, with 15 bases remaining between them. The CDR3 covers 14 residues. Germline-derived CDR1 and CDR2 are DFQATT and SNEGSKA (reference sequence). In DNA form, the CDR3 reads TGCAGTGCTAGGTCGGCGGGATGGAGCAATGAGCAGTTCTTC. This sequence encodes CSARSAGWSNEQFF.